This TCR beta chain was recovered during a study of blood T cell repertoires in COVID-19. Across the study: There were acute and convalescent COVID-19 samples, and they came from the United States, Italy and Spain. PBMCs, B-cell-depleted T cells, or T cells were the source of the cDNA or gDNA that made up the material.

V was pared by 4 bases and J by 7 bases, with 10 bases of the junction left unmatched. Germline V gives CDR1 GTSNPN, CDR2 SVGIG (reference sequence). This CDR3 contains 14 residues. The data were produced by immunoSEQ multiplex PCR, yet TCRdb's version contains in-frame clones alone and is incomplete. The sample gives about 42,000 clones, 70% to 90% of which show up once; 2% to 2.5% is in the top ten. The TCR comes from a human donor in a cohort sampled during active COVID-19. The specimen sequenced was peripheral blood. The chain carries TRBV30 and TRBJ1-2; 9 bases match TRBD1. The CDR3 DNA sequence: TGTGCCTGGACCTCAAACAGGGGGCTAAGTGGCTACACCTTC. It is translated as CAWTSNRGLSGYTF.